A selection of T cell receptor beta chains follows, all from one sample in a study of molecular identifiers for immune sequencing clone quantification. One entry per CDR3 protein, called by TCRdb with MiXCR from the PCR reads. The sample lists fewer than 75,000 distinct CDR3 sequences, 17% seen once, with roughly 1.5% in the top ten. Sequenced material: naive CD8+ T cells from blood, with Jurkat cell RNA spiked in. These receptors all come from a human donor in good health. Some libraries in this study had Jurkat cell RNA spiked in. Both conserved end residues are part of each CDR3. The order of the fields is J gene, D gene, V gene, clone size, CDR3 protein, CDR3 DNA. A D gene is named only where the DNA matches it firmly. Some rows mark clone size as missing; the rest say once, few, many or name a class of expanded clone.

TRBJ2-3	-	TRBV7-3	many	CASSPMVGGIDTQYF	TGTGCCAGCAGCCCGATGGTAGGGGGAATAGATACGCAGTATTTT
TRBJ2-4	-	TRBV12-3/TRBV12-4	once	CAGSSLSDSPKNTQYF	TGTGCCGGCAGTTCTCTATCTGACAGTCCCAAAAACACTCAGTACTTC
TRBJ2-3	-	TRBV20-1	many	CSATPEGDTDTQYF	TGCAGTGCTACCCCGGAGGGTGACACAGATACGCAGTATTTT
TRBJ2-1	-	TRBV19	many	CASSIDSPGAPAYNEQFF	TGTGCCAGTAGTATAGACTCCCCGGGGGCTCCTGCCTACAATGAGCAGTTCTTC
TRBJ2-7	-	TRBV27	-	CASSSPGFEQYF	TGTGCCAGCAGTTCCCCAGGGTTCGAGCAGTACTTC
TRBJ2-7	-	TRBV7-8	many	CASSFLRGEAGLEQYF	TGTGCCAGCAGCTTCCTTCGGGGTGAGGCTGGGTTAGAGCAGTACTTC
TRBJ1-3	-	TRBV5-1	many	CASSLDPLESGNTIYF	TGCGCCAGCAGCTTGGACCCTCTGGAGTCTGGAAACACCATATATTTT
TRBJ2-3	TRBD2	TRBV4-3	few	CASSLTSGTRPGTQYF	TGCGCCAGCAGCCTGACTAGCGGCACGCGGCCAGGTACGCAGTATTTT
TRBJ2-7	TRBD2	TRBV7-9	-	CASSPSTSGRVNEQYF	TGTGCCAGCAGCCCCTCGACTAGCGGGAGGGTCAACGAGCAGTACTTC
TRBJ2-2	TRBD2	TRBV24-1	-	CATSDPTSGDTGELFF	TGTGCCACCAGTGATCCGACTAGCGGGGACACCGGGGAGCTGTTTTTT
TRBJ2-6	-	TRBV27	-	CASSFTDVSGANVLTF	TGTGCCAGCAGTTTCACGGATGTTTCTGGGGCCAACGTCCTGACTTTC
TRBJ2-3	-	TRBV6-2/TRBV6-3	many	CASSYFSTDTQYF	TGTGCCAGCAGTTACTTCTCCACAGATACGCAGTATTTT
TRBJ2-7	-	TRBV20-1	many	CSAPGRDLLREQYF	TGCAGTGCTCCTGGCCGGGACCTGCTGAGGGAGCAGTACTTC